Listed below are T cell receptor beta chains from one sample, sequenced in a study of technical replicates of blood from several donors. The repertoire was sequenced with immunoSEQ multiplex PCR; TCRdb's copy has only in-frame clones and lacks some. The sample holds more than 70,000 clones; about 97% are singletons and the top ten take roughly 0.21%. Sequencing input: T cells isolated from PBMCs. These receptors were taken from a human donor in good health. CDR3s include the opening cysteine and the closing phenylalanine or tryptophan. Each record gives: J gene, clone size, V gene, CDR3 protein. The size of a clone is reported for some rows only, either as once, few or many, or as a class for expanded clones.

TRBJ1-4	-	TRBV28	CASSGTGADEKLFF
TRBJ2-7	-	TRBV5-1	CASSLALEDYEQYF
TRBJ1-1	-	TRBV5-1	CASSRATAMNTEAFF
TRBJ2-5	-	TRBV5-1	CATNQWGQGQETQYF
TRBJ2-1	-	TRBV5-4	CASSSTSGGYNEQFF
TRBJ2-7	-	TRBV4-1	CASSQVGGAYEQYF
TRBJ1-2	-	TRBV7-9	CASSLYDREGLGGYTF
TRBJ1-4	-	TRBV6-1	CASSGGGTGNEKLFF
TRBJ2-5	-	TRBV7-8	CASSLTGTGAETQYF
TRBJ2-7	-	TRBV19	CASSAGQPLSYEQYF
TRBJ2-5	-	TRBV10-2	CASTPGLGETQYF
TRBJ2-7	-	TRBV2	CASSSLPSGIPYEQYF
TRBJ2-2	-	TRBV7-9	CASSHRLQPSAGELFF
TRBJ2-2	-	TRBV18	CASSPSAPSANTGELFF
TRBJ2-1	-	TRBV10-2	CASGGTSANEQFF
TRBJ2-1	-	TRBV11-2	CASSLLGLATYNEQFF
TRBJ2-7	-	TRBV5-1	CASSFGGDEQYF
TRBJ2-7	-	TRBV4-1	CASSHRTGSRSYEQYF
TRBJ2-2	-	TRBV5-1	CASSLQQGADGELFF
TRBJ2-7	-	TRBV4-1	CASSQDLAAGVYEQYF
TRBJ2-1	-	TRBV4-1	CASSQVGLGVNNDEQFF
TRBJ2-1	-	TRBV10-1	CASRPSGGHEQFF
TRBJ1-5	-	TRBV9	CASSPSRLELNQPQHF
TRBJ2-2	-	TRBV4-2	CASSQEWRALATGELFF
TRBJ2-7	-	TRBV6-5	CASSYSGGEYEQYF
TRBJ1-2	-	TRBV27	CASRLGQGLWYGYTF
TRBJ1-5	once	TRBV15	CATSRVRTGLEGPQHF
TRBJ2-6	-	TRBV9	CASSPRVAFLSGANVLTF
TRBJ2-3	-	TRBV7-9	CASSLGGTDTQYF
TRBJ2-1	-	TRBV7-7	CASSLAIAGGQEQFF
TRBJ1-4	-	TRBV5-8	CASSLGAWDEKLFF
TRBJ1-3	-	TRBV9	CASSVGQLTGNTIYF
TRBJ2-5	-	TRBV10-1	CASSGTTTRSGEFGTQYF
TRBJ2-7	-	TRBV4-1	CASSQGLAPYEQYF
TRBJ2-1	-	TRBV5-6	CASSLGLRWTYNEQFF
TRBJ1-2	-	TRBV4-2	CASSQDPGGYGYTF
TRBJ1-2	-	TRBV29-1	CSVEVVQGLYGYTF
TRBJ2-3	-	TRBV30	CAWSVWPDTQYF
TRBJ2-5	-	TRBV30	CAWTQNQETQYF
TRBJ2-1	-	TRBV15	CATQGGGRYNEQFF
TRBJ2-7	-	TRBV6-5	CASSSGQTNYEQYF
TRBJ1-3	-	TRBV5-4	CASSGTASGNTIYF
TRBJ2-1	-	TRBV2	CASSGSAGYSYNEQFF
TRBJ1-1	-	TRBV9	CASSSVNTEAFF
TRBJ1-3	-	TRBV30	CASRGGNTIYF
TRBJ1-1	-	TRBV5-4	CASSLARQGNTEAFF
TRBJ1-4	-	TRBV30	CAWRTGQSVDNEKLFF
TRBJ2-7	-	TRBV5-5	CASSLQGLAYEQYF
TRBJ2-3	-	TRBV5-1	CASNLGAVATDTQYF
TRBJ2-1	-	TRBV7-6	CASRPVTGTGKDNEQFF
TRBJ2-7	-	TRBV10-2	CASSQPGLPTYEQYF
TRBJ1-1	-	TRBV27	CASSSDGSGTGGKEGTEAFF
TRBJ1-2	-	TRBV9	CASRKFQPGEGYGYTF
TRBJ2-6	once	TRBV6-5	CASSYLALGANVLTF
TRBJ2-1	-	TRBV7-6	CASSPRTSGRNYNEQFF
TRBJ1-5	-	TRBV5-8	CASSLTGGENQPQHF
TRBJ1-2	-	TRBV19	CASSISWTGPNYGYTF
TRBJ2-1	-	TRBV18	CASSRTGNEQFF
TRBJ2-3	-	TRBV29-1	CSVEGLQGVRTDTQYF